Each of the 30 T cell receptor beta chains below was sequenced from the same sample in a study of T cells in Graves' hyperthyroidism and ophthalmopathy. Authors of the study amplified TCR beta CDR3 regions from RNA transcripts. During a first-round RT-PCR of the TCR CDR3, the HTBI primer set was used. TCRdb itself ran the multiplex PCR reads through MiXCR, one entry per CDR3 protein. The repertoire holds about 600,000 distinct CDR3 sequences, with 16% as singletons. Sequencing was carried out using blood. The origin of the receptors is a middle-aged woman with Graves' ophthalmopathy.

This clonotype came up a few times. The V call is TRBV4-1, the J call TRBJ2-6; D might be TRBD1 (6 bases). Germline CDR1 reads MGHRA; CDR2 reads YSYEKL. Trimming cost V 1 base and J 0 bases, with 16 bases left between them. There are 19 residues in the CDR3. In DNA, the CDR3 is TGCGCCAGCAGCCAAGGTTATGTCAGGGGTGGCTCTGGGGCCAACGTCCTGACTTTC. Translation gives CASSQGYVRGGSGANVLTF.

Many counts were recorded for this clonotype. V usage is TRBV10-3 and J usage is TRBJ1-5; D is undetermined. V was shortened by 0 bases and J by 5 bases, with 5 bases between the two germline ends. CDR1 and CDR2 from the germline V gene are ENHRY and SYGVKD. The CDR3 totals 13 residues. In DNA form, the CDR3 reads TGTGCCATCAGTGAGTCTATCGATCAGCCCCAGCATTTT. It encodes CAISESIDQPQHF.

The chain links TRBV6-5 to TRBJ2-1; 8 bases map to TRBD1. This CDR3 has 16 residues. The V and J ends lost 2 bases and 5 bases, in that order; junction bases with no gene match: 8. Germline CDR1 is MNHEY and CDR2 is SVGAGI. The CDR3, as DNA: TGTGCCAGCAGTTACACATACGGGACAGGACACAATGAGCAGTTCTTC. This codes for CASSYTYGTGHNEQFF.

This clonotype came up a few times. The CDR3 DNA reads TGTGCCTGGAGTCGGAAGGGGATTGGCGAGCAGTACTTC. Translating it yields CAWSRKGIGEQYF. This chain links TRBV30 with TRBJ2-7; D possibly corresponds to TRBD1 (5 bases). The CDR3 spans 13 residues. V was shortened by 2 bases and J by 6 bases, with 14 bases between the two germline ends. Germline V gives CDR1 GTSNPN, CDR2 SVGIG (reference sequence).

This clonotype turned up a few times. The chain links TRBV7-3 to TRBJ1-1; D gene unclear. Germline V gene data show CDR1 as SGHTA and CDR2 as FQGTGA. CDR3 size: 17 residues. V was shortened by 5 bases and J by 5 bases, with 24 bases between the two germline ends. CDR3 amino acids: CASSPRMGNPAGTEAFF. The CDR3 nucleotides read TGTGCCAGCAGCCCCCGGATGGGTAATCCAGCGGGGACTGAAGCTTTCTTT.

The V gene is TRBV6-6, the J gene TRBJ2-5; D is possibly TRBD1 (5 bases). V was shortened by 2 bases and J by 7 bases, with 11 bases between the two germline ends. Germline V gene sequence: CDR1 MNHNY, CDR2 SVGAGI (reference sequence). This CDR3 spans 13 amino acids. CDR3 loop: CASSYDSSRTQYF. In DNA, the CDR3 is TGTGCCAGCAGTTACGACAGTTCGCGGACCCAGTACTTC.

This clonotype was counted ten times or more. The chain recombines TRBV20-1 with TRBJ2-1; D not resolved. The length of the CDR3 is 12 residues. Germline-derived CDR1 and CDR2 are DFQATT and SNEGSKA (reference sequence). The CDR3 here is CKPLASYNEQFF. In DNA, the CDR3 is TGCAAACCCCTTGCCTCCTACAATGAGCAGTTCTTC.

In the case of this clonotype: A read error may explain this, as a much larger clone is one base away. V is TRBV20-1 and J is TRBJ2-5, with D tentatively TRBD1 or TRBD2 (6 bases each). This CDR3 has 15 amino acids. Germline lookup yields CDR1 DFQATT and CDR2 SNEGSKA (reference sequence). The CDR3 protein is CSARDLLGGEETQHF. The CDR3 region has the DNA TGCAGTGCTAGAGATCTGCTGGGGGGCGAGGAGACCCAGCACTTC.

The genes are TRBV18 and TRBJ1-2; D may be TRBD1 (5 bases). Germline V lookup: CDR1 KGHSH, CDR2 LQKENI. CDR3 size: 15 residues. V was pared by 1 base and J by 8 bases, with 17 bases between. The CDR3 loop is CASSPQGQGVSGYTF. In nucleotides, the CDR3 is TGTGCCAGCTCACCACAAGGTCAGGGAGTATCCGGCTACACCTTC. Together with reference TRBV18 and TRBJ1-2, the CDR3 gives the full variable domain: NAGVMQNPRHLVRRRGQEARLRCSPMKGHSHVYWYRQLPEEGLKFMVYLQKENIIDESGMPKERFSAEFPKEGPSILRIQQVVRGDSAAYFCASSPQGQGVSGYTFGSGTRLTVV.

This clonotype turned up a few times. The chain couples TRBV20-1 to TRBJ1-4; D might be TRBD1 (6 bases). CDR1 DFQATT and CDR2 SNEGSKA come from the germline V gene (reference sequence). Trimming took off 5 bases at V and 4 bases at J, with 20 bases between the two ends. The CDR3 runs 16 residues. The DNA of the CDR3 is TGCAGTGCTTCACAGGGCCACTCCCTCCTTAATGAAAAACTGTTTTTT. This encodes CSASQGHSLLNEKLFF.

V is TRBV20-1 and J is TRBJ2-4; the D gene is possibly TRBD1 (6 bases). Germline CDR1 and CDR2: DFQATT and SNEGSKA (reference sequence). Trimming took off 4 bases at V and 0 bases at J, with 13 bases between the two ends. This CDR3 contains 15 residues. The CDR3 loop reads CSATTGQLAKNIQYF. As DNA, the CDR3 is TGCAGTGCTACAACGGGACAACTAGCCAAAAACATTCAGTACTTC.

This rearrangement joins TRBV20-1 to TRBJ1-2; D ambiguous. Trimming removed 7 bases at V and 1 base at J, with 13 bases between. CDR1 and CDR2 from the germline V gene are DFQATT and SNEGSKA (reference sequence). This CDR3 spans 13 amino acids. The CDR3 here is CSVGQKSNYGYTF. The CDR3 coding sequence is TGCAGTGTAGGGCAGAAAAGTAACTATGGCTACACCTTC.

Many counts were recorded for this clonotype. V gene TRBV2 combines with J gene TRBJ1-1, with 7 bases aligning to TRBD1. CDR1 is SNHLY, CDR2 FYNNEI, per germline. The CDR3 runs to 15 residues. V was clipped by 6 bases and J by 1 base; unmatched bases: 8. The CDR3 nucleotides are TGTGCCAGCAGAAACCGACAGGGAGGGAACACTGAAGCTTTCTTT. This sequence encodes CASRNRQGGNTEAFF. Filled out from reference TRBV2 and TRBJ1-1, the complete variable domain reads EPEVTQTPSHQVTQMGQEVILRCVPISNHLYFYWYRQILGQKVEFLVSFYNNEISEKSEIFDDQFSVERPDGSNFTLKIRSTKLEDSAMYFCASRNRQGGNTEAFFGQGTRLTVV.

The J gene is TRBJ2-3, the V gene TRBV10-3; 7 nucleotides line up with TRBD2. In germline, CDR1 is ENHRY, CDR2 SYGVKD. Trimming cost V 1 base and J 4 bases; bases outside gene matches: 5. This CDR3 spans 15 amino acids. The CDR3 spells CAISEFERGPDTQYF. The DNA of the CDR3 is TGTGCCATCAGTGAGTTCGAGCGGGGCCCAGATACGCAGTATTTT.

In regard to this clonotype: Possible read error: a much larger clone is one base away. The chain uses TRBV2 and TRBJ2-7; perhaps TRBD2 as D (5 bases). Trimming took off 6 bases at V and 11 bases at J, with 26 bases between the two ends. This CDR3 has 15 amino acids. In germline, CDR1 is SNHLY, CDR2 FYNNEI. The CDR3 coding sequence is TGTGCCAGCAGATTCGACCGGGTATTTTCGGAGGAGAAGTACTTC. Its protein product is CASRFDRVFSEEKYF.

The table lists this clonotype with a few counts. DNA for the CDR3: TGCAGTGCTAGAGATTTCGGCAGGGGGGCGTGGGAGACCCAGTACTTC. Translation gives CSARDFGRGAWETQYF. The chain links TRBV20-1 to TRBJ2-5; a weak D match, TRBD1 (7 bases). The CDR3 totals 16 residues. Between the trimmed V and J ends, which lost 0 bases and 5 bases, there was a span of 19 bases. The germline V gene has CDR1 DFQATT and CDR2 SNEGSKA (reference sequence).

In regard to this clonotype: A single base separates this from a much larger clone, so it may be a read error. This rearrangement joins TRBV28 to TRBJ2-1, with 7 bases lining up with TRBD1. CDR3 size: 14 residues. Germline CDR1 reads MDHEN; CDR2 reads SYDVKM. Trimming removed 6 bases from V and 12 bases from J; junction bases left unmatched: 14. The CDR3 here is CASRSTGKGYGQFF. In DNA form, the CDR3 reads TGTGCCAGCAGGTCGACAGGGAAGGGCTATGGGCAGTTCTTC.

The rearrangement uses TRBV19 and TRBJ1-1; weak D call: TRBD1 (6 bases). Between the trimmed V and J ends, which lost 6 bases and 4 bases, there was a span of 15 bases. CDR1 LNHDA and CDR2 SQIVND come from the germline V gene (reference sequence). The CDR3 loop spans 14 amino acids. The CDR3 DNA is TGTGCCAGTAGGATGGGCGGAGGGGGCACTGAAGCTTTCTTT. This gives the protein CASRMGGGGTEAFF.

The J gene is TRBJ2-6, the V gene TRBV2, with TRBD1 as a possible D gene (6 bases). Germline V CDR1 and CDR2: SNHLY, FYNNEI. V was pared by 4 bases and J by 8 bases, with 18 bases between. The CDR3 is 16 residues long. The CDR3 here is CASSVRGGAGTNVLTF. The DNA of the CDR3 is TGTGCCAGCAGTGTTCGAGGGGGTGCCGGGACCAACGTCCTGACTTTC.

In this sample, this clonotype turned up a few times. The V call is TRBV29-1, the J call TRBJ1-3, with a weak D call TRBD1 (5 bases). Germline CDR1 SQVTM, CDR2 ANQGSEA. CDR3 length: 14 residues. The V and J ends lost 7 bases and 2 bases respectively, with 15 bases between them. The CDR3 is CSANGGYTGNTIYF. For the CDR3, the DNA is TGCAGCGCCAACGGGGGGTACACTGGAAACACCATATATTTT.

The chain joins TRBV20-1 to TRBJ2-1; 8 bases are shared with TRBD2. Germline values: CDR1 DFQATT, CDR2 SNEGSKA (reference sequence). J lost 7 bases, V lost 3 bases, and 8 bases had no gene match. CDR3 length: 14 residues. CDR3 sequence (DNA): TGCAGTGCTAGCGGGAGGGCTGTTGGTAATGAGCAGTTCTTC. It yields the protein CSASGRAVGNEQFF.

This clonotype showed up just once. One junction end disagrees with the germline gene, perhaps due to a read error. V gene TRBV2 combines with J gene TRBJ1-1, with D tentatively TRBD1 (6 bases). Germline V gene data show CDR1 as SNHLY and CDR2 as FYNNEI. The CDR3 runs 14 residues. This CDR3 is CARRERGRNTGAFF. The CDR3 coding sequence is TGTGCCCGCAGGGAACGGGGGCGGAACACTGGAGCTTTCTTT.

The table lists this clonotype with a few counts. This chain connects TRBV27 to TRBJ1-2; 10 bases agree with TRBD1. The CDR3 runs to 12 residues. Germline CDR1 and CDR2: MNHEY and SMNVEV (reference sequence). The V and J ends lost 8 bases and 7 bases, in that order; junction bases with no gene match: 4. CDR3 in DNA: TGTGCCAGCCGACAGGGGGCATTTGGCTACACCTTC. Translating gives CASRQGAFGYTF.

V gene TRBV7-9 combines with J gene TRBJ2-7; D is undetermined. The CDR3 is 11 residues long. Trimming pared 5 bases from V and 7 bases from J, leaving 9 bases between. The V gene's germline CDR1 is SEHNR and CDR2 FQNEAQ (reference sequence). The CDR3 protein is CASSVGSEQYF. CDR3 DNA sequence: TGTGCCAGCAGCGTGGGGTCTGAGCAGTACTTC.

This clonotype was observed a handful of times. The rearrangement links TRBV12-5 to TRBJ1-1; D might be TRBD1 (6 bases). Deletions cut 5 bases from V and 1 base from J, with 23 bases between. Germline V gene data show CDR1 as LGHNT and CDR2 as FRNRAP. This CDR3 region has 18 residues. CDR3 in amino acids: CASGLTPLTGTKNTEAFF. The CDR3 DNA sequence: TGTGCTAGTGGTCTCACTCCCCTGACAGGAACTAAGAACACTGAAGCTTTCTTT.

In this sample, this clonotype turned up many times. The chain uses TRBV6-1 and TRBJ1-1; no firm D call. CDR3 size: 13 residues. Germline lookup yields CDR1 MNHNS and CDR2 SASEGT. V shed 4 bases and J shed 8 bases, with 14 bases lying between them. In DNA form, the CDR3 reads TGTGCCAGCAGTGCCACGGGCACCACCGAAGCTTTCTTT. Translating gives CASSATGTTEAFF.

Regarding this clonotype: Just one base apart from a much larger clone, this may be a read error. This chain uses TRBV5-1 with TRBJ2-2; D is uncertain. The CDR3 is made up of 14 amino acids. Looked up from germline, CDR1 is SGHRS and CDR2 is YFSETQ. The CDR3 DNA reads TGCGCCAGCAGGTTTCTGGAGAACACCGAGGAGCTGTTTTTT. Translating it yields CASRFLENTEELFF. Full variable domain (rest looked up from reference TRBV5-1 and TRBJ2-2): KAGVTQTPRYLIKTRGQQVTLSCSPISGHRSVSWYQQTPGQGLQFLFEYFSETQRNKGNFPGRFSGRQFSNSRSEMNVSTLELGDSALYLCASRFLENTEELFFGEGSRLTVL.

To note about this clonotype: A much larger clone is a single base away; this may be a read error. V and J are TRBV20-1 and TRBJ2-1; 9 bases agree with TRBD2. Germline V gives CDR1 DFQATT, CDR2 SNEGSKA (reference sequence). The CDR3 contains 14 residues. The junction had 8 bases not matched to a gene; V was cut back by 6 bases and J by 5 bases. CDR3 sequence: CSAPRRGGHNEQFF. CDR3 sequence (DNA): TGCAGTGCGCCTCGGCGGGGGGGGCACAATGAGCAGTTCTTC.

The V gene is TRBV7-2, the J gene TRBJ2-5; 9 bases match TRBD2. The germline V gene has CDR1 SGHTA and CDR2 FQGNSA. The CDR3 consists of 15 residues. V gave up 3 bases and J gave up 4 bases; unmatched junction bases: 6. The CDR3 sequence: CASSFQAGGSETQYF. CDR3 nucleotides: TGTGCCAGCAGCTTCCAAGCGGGGGGTTCAGAGACCCAGTACTTC.

This clonotype was found many times. This sequence joins TRBV11-2 and TRBJ2-4; D remains ambiguous. The CDR3 is made up of 15 amino acids. V was clipped by 4 bases and J by 0 bases, with 10 bases between them. Germline V gene data show CDR1 as SGHAT and CDR2 as FQNNGV. The CDR3 bases are TGTGCCAGCAGCTCCCCCCCGTTAGCCAAAAACATTCAGTACTTC. Translation: CASSSPPLAKNIQYF. Full variable domain (remainder filled in from reference TRBV11-2 and TRBJ2-4): EAGVAQSPRYKIIEKRQSVAFWCNPISGHATLYWYQQILGQGPKLLIQFQNNGVVDDSQLPKDRFSAERLKGVDSTLKIQPAKLEDSAVYLCASSSPPLAKNIQYFGAGTRLSVL.